The next 25 T cell receptor beta chains were all read from a single sample in a study of CDR3 diversity in severe acne. Each CDR3 protein gets one entry after TCRdb re-called the PCR reads with MiXCR. The sample includes around 85,000 distinct CDR3 sequences, about half of them seen just once. What was sequenced was blood. These receptors all stem from a male donor with severe acne vulgaris.

This clonotype was observed a single time. At one boundary the junction diverges from the germline segment, which might be a read error. This chain joins TRBV18 and TRBJ1-3; the D gene is possibly TRBD1 (5 bases). The CDR3 covers 19 residues. Germline CDR1 is KGHSH and CDR2 is LQKENI. The CDR3 DNA reads as TGTGCCAGCTCACCACCGGGGGTCGCTGGACGCCTCTCCGGAAACGCCATATATTTT. It yields the protein CASSPPGVAGRLSGNAIYF. Drawing the rest from reference TRBV18 and TRBJ1-3, the complete variable domain is NAGVMQNPRHLVRRRGQEARLRCSPMKGHSHVYWYRQLPEEGLKFMVYLQKENIIDESGMPKERFSAEFPKEGPSILRIQQVVRGDSAAYFCASSPPGVAGRLSGNAIYFGEGSWLTVV.

This clonotype was counted ten times or more. This chain connects TRBV5-1 to TRBJ2-3; 12 bases fit TRBD2. V gave up 3 bases and J gave up 5 bases; unmatched junction bases: 7. Germline V gives CDR1 SGHRS, CDR2 YFSETQ. This CDR3 has 16 amino acids. The CDR3 sequence is CASSSRTSGKVDTQYF. In nucleotides, the CDR3 is TGCGCCAGCAGCTCACGGACTAGCGGGAAGGTAGATACGCAGTATTTT. Full variable domain (remainder filled in from reference TRBV5-1 and TRBJ2-3): KAGVTQTPRYLIKTRGQQVTLSCSPISGHRSVSWYQQTPGQGLQFLFEYFSETQRNKGNFPGRFSGRQFSNSRSEMNVSTLELGDSALYLCASSSRTSGKVDTQYFGPGTRLTVL.

The table lists this clonotype with many counts. J is TRBJ1-5 and V is TRBV7-9; 10 bases map to TRBD1. The J segment lost 7 bases and the V segment lost 1 base, leaving 7 bases of the junction unmatched. The CDR3 covers 16 residues. Germline V gives CDR1 SEHNR, CDR2 FQNEAQ (reference sequence). CDR3 loop: CASSLVLGTGEQPQHF. The CDR3 coding sequence is TGTGCCAGCAGCTTAGTCCTCGGGACAGGGGAACAGCCCCAGCATTTT. Full variable domain (rest looked up from reference TRBV7-9 and TRBJ1-5): DTGVSQNPRHKITKRGQNVTFRCDPISEHNRLYWYRQTLGQGPEFLTYFQNEAQLEKSRLLSDRFSAERPKGSFSTLEIQRTEQGDSAMYLCASSLVLGTGEQPQHFGDGTRLSIL.

V gene TRBV7-9 combines with J gene TRBJ1-2; 8 bases are a match to TRBD1. This CDR3 is 12 amino acids long. The V gene end was trimmed by 5 bases and the J gene end by 8 bases; junction bases not matched to a gene: 4. From germline, CDR1 is SEHNR and CDR2 FQNEAQ (reference sequence). The CDR3 DNA reads TGTGCCAGCAGCGCGGACAGGGTGGGCTACACCTTC. This codes for CASSADRVGYTF.

The table lists this clonotype with many counts. This rearrangement joins TRBV7-2 to TRBJ2-1; D not certain. CDR3 size: 13 residues. V was trimmed by 0 bases and J by 3 bases, leaving 3 bases between them. Per germline, CDR1 SGHTA and CDR2 FQGNSA. For the CDR3, the DNA is TGTGCCAGCAGCTTAGCCAGCTACAATGAGCAGTTCTTC. This codes for CASSLASYNEQFF.

There are many counts of this clonotype. The rearrangement joins TRBV27 to TRBJ2-7, with a possible D match to TRBD2 (5 bases). The CDR3 contains 9 residues. The germline V gene encodes CDR1 MNHEY and CDR2 SMNVEV (reference sequence). The CDR3: CSGSGEQYF. The CDR3, as DNA: TGTTCGGGATCTGGCGAGCAGTACTTC.

This clonotype was seen a handful of times. The V and J genes are TRBV6-4 and TRBJ2-2; 10 nucleotides agree with TRBD2. The V gene end was trimmed by 3 bases and the J gene end by 5 bases; junction bases not matched to a gene: 3. In germline, CDR1 is MRHNA, CDR2 SNTAGT. The CDR3 spans 15 residues. The CDR3 nucleotides read TGTGCCAGCAGTGATTCTAGCGGGGGAACCGGGGAGCTGTTTTTT. Encoded protein: CASSDSSGGTGELFF.

The chain combines TRBV7-9 with TRBJ2-3; D may correspond to TRBD1 or TRBD2 (5 bases each). Germline CDR1 reads SEHNR; CDR2 reads FQNEAQ (reference sequence). The CDR3 consists of 17 residues. The V end lost 4 bases, the J end lost 1 base, and 18 bases lay between the germline ends. CDR3 DNA: TGTGCCAGCAGCTCCGGGACCCGGGCCTGGGGCACAGATACGCAGTATTTT. Protein: CASSSGTRAWGTDTQYF.

The table lists this clonotype with many counts. V is TRBV5-8 and J is TRBJ2-6; TRBD1 might be the D (5 bases). CDR1 is SGHTS and CDR2 is YDEGEE in the germline V gene. V lost 4 bases to trimming and J lost 2 bases, with 10 bases between them. The CDR3 spans 15 residues. This CDR3 is CASSPTGTGANVLTF. The CDR3 DNA is TGTGCCAGCAGCCCAACAGGAACTGGGGCCAACGTCCTGACTTTC.

This clonotype was counted a single time. The rearrangement joins TRBV14 to TRBJ1-2; D is unresolved. Germline loops: CDR1 SGHDN, CDR2 FVKESK. There are 11 residues in the CDR3. Deletions cut 0 bases from V and 7 bases from J, with 3 bases between. The CDR3 reads CASSQDVGYTF. DNA of the CDR3: TGTGCCAGCAGCCAAGATGTTGGCTACACCTTC.

There are many counts of this clonotype. The gene calls are TRBV7-9 and TRBJ2-1; D is unclear. Germline values: CDR1 SEHNR, CDR2 FQNEAQ (reference sequence). CDR3 size: 15 residues. The V gene lost 5 bases and the J gene lost 0 bases, with 11 bases spanning the gap. The CDR3: CASSARTGSYNEQFF. The CDR3, as DNA: TGTGCCAGCAGCGCTCGGACGGGCTCCTACAATGAGCAGTTCTTC.

This clonotype has at least ten counts. This sequence joins TRBV19 and TRBJ1-6; D might be TRBD1 (5 bases). Germline V gene data show CDR1 as LNHDA and CDR2 as SQIVND (reference sequence). The CDR3 consists of 16 residues. Trimming shortened V by 2 bases and J by 0 bases, and 8 bases separated the two germline ends. Here the CDR3 DNA reads TGTGCCAGTAGTATACGACAGAGCTCCTATAATTCACCCCTCCACTTT. It encodes CASSIRQSSYNSPLHF.

The rearrangement links TRBV6-4 to TRBJ1-1; a weak D match, TRBD1 (5 bases). The CDR3 sequence is 13 residues long. Germline V gene lookup returns CDR1 MRHNA and CDR2 SNTAGT. V lost 9 bases and J 5 bases, leaving 16 bases between the germline ends. The CDR3 protein is CASSLQESTEAFF. In nucleotides, the CDR3 is TGTGCCAGTAGTCTACAGGAATCTACTGAAGCTTTCTTT.

On this clonotype itself: A much larger clone lies a single base off, so this may be a read error. V usage is TRBV9 and J usage is TRBJ2-1, with 14 positions matching TRBD2. The CDR3 runs to 14 residues. CDR1 and CDR2 from the germline V gene are SGDLS and YYNGEE. The CDR3 loop reads CASAGTSGSNGQFF. The DNA of the CDR3 is TGTGCCAGCGCCGGGACTAGCGGGAGCAATGGGCAGTTCTTC.

This chain connects TRBV6-6 to TRBJ2-7; D is ambiguous. Per germline, CDR1 MNHNY and CDR2 SVGAGI (reference sequence). The CDR3 loop spans 12 amino acids. Trimming pared 5 bases from V and 1 base from J, leaving 6 bases between. The DNA of the CDR3 is TGTGCCAGCAGTACCCGATCCTACGAGCAGTACTTC. It is translated as CASSTRSYEQYF.

The chain employs TRBV27 and TRBJ2-3; 7 nucleotides line up with TRBD2. CDR1 MNHEY and CDR2 SMNVEV come from the germline V gene (reference sequence). CDR3 length: 18 amino acids. V lost 1 base to trimming and J lost 4 bases; unmatched junction nucleotides: 14. DNA of the CDR3: TGTGCCAGCAGTTTATGGGGGGGGAGGGGAATCAACGCAGATACGCAGTATTTT. Residues: CASSLWGGRGINADTQYF.

The gene calls are TRBV4-2 and TRBJ2-2; D gene uncertain. The CDR3 is 16 amino acids. CDR1 LGHNA and CDR2 YNFKEQ come from the germline V gene. The V gene lost 0 bases and the J gene lost 1 base, with 9 bases spanning the gap. This CDR3 is CASSQEAHRNTGELFF. CDR3 DNA: TGTGCCAGCAGCCAAGAAGCCCACAGGAACACCGGGGAGCTGTTTTTT.

This clonotype has a handful of counts. The chain has TRBV6-4 and TRBJ2-1; D remains unclear. The CDR3 has 16 amino acids. Germline assignment: CDR1 MRHNA and CDR2 SNTAGT. V was cut by 0 bases and J by 0 bases, with 9 bases left in between. The CDR3 coding sequence is TGTGCCAGCAGTGACTCTAGGACGAGCTCCTACAATGAGCAGTTCTTC. Translation gives CASSDSRTSSYNEQFF.

This clonotype was seen only a few times. The chain recombines TRBV27 with TRBJ2-7; 9 bases align to TRBD2. Germline V gene sequence: CDR1 MNHEY, CDR2 SMNVEV (reference sequence). V shed 3 bases, J shed 3 bases, and the junction held 6 bases outside the gene matches. The CDR3 sequence is 15 residues long. In nucleotides, the CDR3 is TGTGCCAGCAGTTTTCGCGGGGGGGGGGTCTACGAGCAGTACGTC. It is translated as CASSFRGGGVYEQYV.

V is TRBV7-8 and J is TRBJ2-7; D not certain. The germline gives CDR1 SGHVS, CDR2 FQNEAQ. The V gene lost 6 bases and the J gene lost 1 base, with 10 bases spanning the gap. CDR3 size: 13 residues. CDR3 in amino acids: CASRSTGSYEQYF. Written as DNA, the CDR3 is TGTGCCAGCAGGTCGACTGGGTCCTACGAGCAGTACTTC.

The J gene is TRBJ1-1, the V gene TRBV10-3; 9 bases align to TRBD1. This CDR3 is 15 amino acids long. The V gene's germline CDR1 is ENHRY and CDR2 SYGVKD. The V gene end was trimmed by 3 bases and the J gene end by 2 bases; junction bases not matched to a gene: 4. The CDR3 here is CAISEGTGLNTEAFF. CDR3 nucleotide sequence: TGTGCCATCAGTGAAGGGACAGGGCTTAACACTGAAGCTTTCTTT.

The chain recombines TRBV18 with TRBJ2-1, with D unclear. Looked up from germline, CDR1 is KGHSH and CDR2 is LQKENI. This CDR3 region has 13 residues. Trimming shortened V by 0 bases and J by 8 bases, and 8 bases separated the two germline ends. The CDR3 DNA sequence: TGTGCCAGCTCACCACCTCTTTTCGATGAGCAGTTCTTC. Translated: CASSPPLFDEQFF. Drawing the rest from reference TRBV18 and TRBJ2-1, the complete variable domain is NAGVMQNPRHLVRRRGQEARLRCSPMKGHSHVYWYRQLPEEGLKFMVYLQKENIIDESGMPKERFSAEFPKEGPSILRIQQVVRGDSAAYFCASSPPLFDEQFFGPGTRLTVL.

This clonotype was observed at least ten times. The chain has TRBV7-8 and TRBJ1-2, with TRBD1 as a possible D gene (5 bases). The CDR3 sequence is 16 residues long. Germline CDR1 reads SGHVS; CDR2 reads FQNEAQ. V shed 0 bases and J shed 0 bases, with 11 bases lying between them. This CDR3 reads CASSLAGGLANYGYTF. CDR3 in DNA: TGTGCCAGCAGCTTAGCGGGGGGTTTAGCTAACTATGGCTACACCTTC.

The table lists this clonotype with a count of one. Since a much larger clone is just one base distant, this may be a read error. CDR3 DNA: TGTGCCAGCAGCTTATCCTATTCTGGAGCGGCCGGGGAGCTGTCTTTT. This translates into CASSLSYSGAAGELSF. The chain combines TRBV7-3 with TRBJ2-2; TRBD2 might be the D (5 bases). The CDR3 is 16 amino acids. In germline, CDR1 is SGHTA, CDR2 FQGTGA.

This clonotype was observed at least ten times. This may arise from a read error, as a much more abundant clone is one base away. This rearrangement joins TRBV30 to TRBJ2-7; D call uncertain. Germline V gene lookup returns CDR1 GTSNPN and CDR2 SVGIG (reference sequence). This CDR3 spans 11 amino acids. The V gene lost 5 bases and the J gene lost 4 bases, with 9 bases spanning the gap. The CDR3 here is CAWGATYEQYF. The CDR3, as DNA: TGTGCCTGGGGTGCCACTTACGAGCAGTACTTC.